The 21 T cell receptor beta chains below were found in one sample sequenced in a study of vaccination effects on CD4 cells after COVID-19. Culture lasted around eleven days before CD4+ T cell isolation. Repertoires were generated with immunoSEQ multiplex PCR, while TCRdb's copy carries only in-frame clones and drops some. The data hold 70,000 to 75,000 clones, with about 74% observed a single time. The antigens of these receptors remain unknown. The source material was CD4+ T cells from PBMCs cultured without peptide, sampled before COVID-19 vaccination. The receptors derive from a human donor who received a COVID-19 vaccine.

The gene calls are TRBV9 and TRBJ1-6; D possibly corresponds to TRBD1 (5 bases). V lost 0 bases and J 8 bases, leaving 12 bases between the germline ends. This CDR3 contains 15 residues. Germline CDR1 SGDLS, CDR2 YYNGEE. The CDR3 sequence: CASSVEGGTDSPLHF. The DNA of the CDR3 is TGTGCCAGCAGCGTAGAGGGTGGGACCGATTCACCCCTCCACTTT.

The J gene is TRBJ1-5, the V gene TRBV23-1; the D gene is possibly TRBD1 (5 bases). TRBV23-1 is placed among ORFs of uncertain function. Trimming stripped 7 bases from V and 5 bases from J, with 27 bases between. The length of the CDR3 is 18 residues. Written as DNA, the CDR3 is TGCGCCAGCACCTTTTTATTCAGGGACCCGGGCGGGCATCAGCCCCAGCATTTT. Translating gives CASTFLFRDPGGHQPQHF.

The CDR3 sequence: CASSRQGDYNEQFF. The CDR3 DNA sequence: TGTGCCAGCAGTAGACAGGGCGACTACAATGAGCAGTTCTTC. The J gene is TRBJ2-1, the V gene TRBV6-5; 7 bases align to TRBD1. Germline values: CDR1 MNHEY, CDR2 SVGAGI. V was clipped by 5 bases and J by 3 bases; unmatched bases: 4. This CDR3 is 14 amino acids long.

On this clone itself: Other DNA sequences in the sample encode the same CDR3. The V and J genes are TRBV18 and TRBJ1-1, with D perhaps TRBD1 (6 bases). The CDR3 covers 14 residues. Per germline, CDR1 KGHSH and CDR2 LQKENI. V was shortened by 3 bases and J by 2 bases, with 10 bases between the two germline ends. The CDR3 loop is CASSPDRLNTEAFF. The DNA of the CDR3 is TGTGCCAGCTCACCGGACAGATTAAACACTGAAGCTTTCTTT.

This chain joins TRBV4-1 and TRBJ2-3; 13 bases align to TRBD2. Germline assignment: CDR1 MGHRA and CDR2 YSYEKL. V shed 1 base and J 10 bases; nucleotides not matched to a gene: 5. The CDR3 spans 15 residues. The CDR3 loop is CASSQAGTSGVSQYF. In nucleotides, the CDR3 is TGCGCCAGCAGCCAAGCCGGGACTAGCGGGGTATCGCAGTATTTT.

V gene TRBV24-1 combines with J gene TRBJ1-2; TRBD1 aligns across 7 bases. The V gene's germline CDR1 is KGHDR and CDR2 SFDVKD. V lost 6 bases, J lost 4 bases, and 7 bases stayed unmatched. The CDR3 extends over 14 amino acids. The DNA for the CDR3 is TGTGCCACCAGTAGGGACAGTACGCTCTATGGCTACACCTTC. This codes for CATSRDSTLYGYTF.

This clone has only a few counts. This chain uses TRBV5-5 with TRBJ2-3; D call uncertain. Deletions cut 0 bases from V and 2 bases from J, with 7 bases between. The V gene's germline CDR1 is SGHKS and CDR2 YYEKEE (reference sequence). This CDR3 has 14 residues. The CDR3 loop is CASSLAGNTDTQYF. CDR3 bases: TGTGCCAGCAGCTTGGCGGGTAACACAGATACGCAGTATTTT.

This chain's CDR3 is CASSNRALGPDTQYF. The CDR3 nucleotides read TGTGCCAGCAGCAACAGGGCCCTGGGTCCAGATACGCAGTATTTT. The chain recombines TRBV11-2 with TRBJ2-3, with D perhaps TRBD1 (6 bases). This CDR3 region has 15 residues. Germline V CDR1 and CDR2: SGHAT, FQNNGV. Trimming left V 5 bases short and J 4 bases short, with 16 bases between. Supplemented by reference TRBV11-2 and TRBJ2-3, the full variable domain reads EAGVAQSPRYKIIEKRQSVAFWCNPISGHATLYWYQQILGQGPKLLIQFQNNGVVDDSQLPKDRFSAERLKGVDSTLKIQPAKLEDSAVYLCASSNRALGPDTQYFGPGTRLTVL.

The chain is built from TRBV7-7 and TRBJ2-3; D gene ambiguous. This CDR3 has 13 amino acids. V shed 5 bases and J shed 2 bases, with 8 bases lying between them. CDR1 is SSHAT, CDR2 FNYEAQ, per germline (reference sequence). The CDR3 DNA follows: TGTGCCAGCAGCGTCGACTTCACAGATACGCAGTATTTT. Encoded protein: CASSVDFTDTQYF.

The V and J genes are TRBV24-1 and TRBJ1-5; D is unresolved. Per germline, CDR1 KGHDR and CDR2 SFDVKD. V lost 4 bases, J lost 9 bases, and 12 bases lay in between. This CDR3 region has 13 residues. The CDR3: CATSEVGYGPQHF. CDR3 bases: TGTGCCACCAGTGAGGTGGGGTACGGGCCCCAGCATTTT.

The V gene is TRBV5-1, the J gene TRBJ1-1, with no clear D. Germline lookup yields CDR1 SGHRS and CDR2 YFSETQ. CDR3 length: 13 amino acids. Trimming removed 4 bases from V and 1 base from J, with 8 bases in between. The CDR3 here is CASSKGRNTEAFF. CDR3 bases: TGCGCCAGCAGCAAAGGGAGGAACACTGAAGCTTTCTTT.

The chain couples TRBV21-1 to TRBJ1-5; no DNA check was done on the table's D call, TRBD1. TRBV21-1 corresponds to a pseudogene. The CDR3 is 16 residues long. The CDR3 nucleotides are TGTGCCAGCAGCAAAGTCGATGGACAGACAAATCAGCCCCAGCATTTT. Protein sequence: CASSKVDGQTNQPQHF.

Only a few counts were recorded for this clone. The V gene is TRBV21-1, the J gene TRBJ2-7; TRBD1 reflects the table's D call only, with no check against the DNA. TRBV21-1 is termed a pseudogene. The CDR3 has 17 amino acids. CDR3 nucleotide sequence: TGTGCCAGCAGCTCCTATCGGGCGGACAAGACCTCCTACGAGCAGTACGTC. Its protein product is CASSSYRADKTSYEQYV.

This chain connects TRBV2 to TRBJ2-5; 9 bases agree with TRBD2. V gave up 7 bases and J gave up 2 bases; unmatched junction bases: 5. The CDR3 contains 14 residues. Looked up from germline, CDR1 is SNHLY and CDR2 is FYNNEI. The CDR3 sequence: CASIKRGVQETQYF. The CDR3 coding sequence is TGTGCCAGCATTAAGCGGGGGGTACAAGAGACCCAGTACTTC.

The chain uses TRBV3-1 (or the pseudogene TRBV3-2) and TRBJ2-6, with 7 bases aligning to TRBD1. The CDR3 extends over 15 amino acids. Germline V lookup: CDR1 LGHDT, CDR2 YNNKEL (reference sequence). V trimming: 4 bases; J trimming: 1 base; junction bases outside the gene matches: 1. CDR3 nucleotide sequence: TGTGCCAGCAGCCCGGGACAGTCTGGGGCCAACGTCCTGACTTTC. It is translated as CASSPGQSGANVLTF.

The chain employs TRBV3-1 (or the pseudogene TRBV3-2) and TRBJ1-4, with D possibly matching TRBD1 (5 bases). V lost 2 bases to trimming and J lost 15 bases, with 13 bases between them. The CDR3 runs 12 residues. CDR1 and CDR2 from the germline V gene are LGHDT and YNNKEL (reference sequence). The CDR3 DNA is TGTGCCAGCAGCCAAATTACCGGGACGGTGTTTTTT. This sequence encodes CASSQITGTVFF.

CDR3 region: CASSLGGVGTDTQYF. The CDR3 nucleotides are TGCGCCAGCAGCTTGGGAGGGGTGGGGACAGATACGCAGTATTTT. The chain combines TRBV5-1 with TRBJ2-3; D may be TRBD1 or TRBD2 (5 bases each). CDR3 length: 15 amino acids. The V gene lost 0 bases and the J gene lost 3 bases, with 11 bases spanning the gap. Germline assignment: CDR1 SGHRS and CDR2 YFSETQ.

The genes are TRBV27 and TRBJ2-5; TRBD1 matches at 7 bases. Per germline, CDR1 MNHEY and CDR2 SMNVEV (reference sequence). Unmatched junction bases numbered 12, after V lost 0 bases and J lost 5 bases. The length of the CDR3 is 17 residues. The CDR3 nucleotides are TGTGCCAGCAGTTTATCTCCGGTGAGGGGGCGGCGGGAGACCCAGTACTTC. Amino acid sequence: CASSLSPVRGRRETQYF.

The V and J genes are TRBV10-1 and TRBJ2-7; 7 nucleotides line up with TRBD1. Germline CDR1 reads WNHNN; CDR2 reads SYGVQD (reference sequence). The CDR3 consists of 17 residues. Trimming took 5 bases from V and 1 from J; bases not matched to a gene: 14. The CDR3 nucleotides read TGCGCCAGCAGTCGCTGTCCGGGACAGTACTTATCCTACGAGCAGTACGTC. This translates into CASSRCPGQYLSYEQYV.

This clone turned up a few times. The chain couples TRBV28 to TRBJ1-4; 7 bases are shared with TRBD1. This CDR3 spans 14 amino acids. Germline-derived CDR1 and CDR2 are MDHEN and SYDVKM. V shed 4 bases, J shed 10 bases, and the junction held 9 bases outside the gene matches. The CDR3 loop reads CASSWAGTEGKLFF. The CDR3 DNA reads TGTGCCAGCAGTTGGGCCGGGACAGAAGGAAAACTGTTTTTT.

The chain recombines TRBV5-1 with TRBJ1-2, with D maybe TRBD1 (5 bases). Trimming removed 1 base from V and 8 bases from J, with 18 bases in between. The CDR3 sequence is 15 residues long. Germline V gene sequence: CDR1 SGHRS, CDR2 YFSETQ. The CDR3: CASSLWSQGLMGYTF. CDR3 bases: TGCGCCAGCAGCTTGTGGTCCCAGGGCCTTATGGGCTACACCTTC.